These 20 T cell receptor beta chains originate from one sample sequenced in a study of human T cells and chemical hapten exposure. TCRdb itself ran the RACE reads through MiXCR, one entry per CDR3 protein. In the table there are around 330,000 distinct CDR3 sequences, roughly 6% of which are singletons. Time point here: pre-sensitization, week 0. Specified treatment: therapeutic diphenylcyclopropenone sensitization with weekly scalp DPC. The sample consisted of whole blood, taken in connection with sensitization to the hapten diphenylcyclopropenone (DPC). These receptors originate from a young woman with alopecia areata. Some clones in this sample may be carry-over from other donors' samples.

This clonotype was recorded at least ten times. The V and J genes are TRBV7-8 and TRBJ2-3; 11 nucleotides align to TRBD1. The CDR3 has 20 residues. Trimming took 1 base from V and 2 from J; bases not matched to a gene: 14. CDR1 and CDR2 from the germline V gene are SGHVS and FQNEAQ. CDR3 sequence reads: CASSLGRGTGGLFFTDTQYF. In DNA, the CDR3 is TGTGCCAGCAGCTTAGGGAGGGGGACAGGGGGACTCTTCTTCACAGATACGCAGTATTTT.

This clonotype has only a few counts. This chain uses TRBV7-2 with TRBJ2-5; TRBD2 agrees at 9 bases. Germline assignment: CDR1 SGHTA and CDR2 FQGNSA. The V segment lost 3 bases and the J segment 10 bases; nucleotides outside the gene matches: 6. This CDR3 spans 13 amino acids. The CDR3 sequence: CASSLVVAGDQYF. The CDR3 nucleotides read TGTGCCAGCAGCTTGGTAGTAGCGGGGGACCAGTACTTC.

This clonotype was counted a few times. This rearrangement joins TRBV12-3 or TRBV12-4 to TRBJ2-2; perhaps TRBD2 as D (6 bases). The CDR3 runs to 15 residues. V lost 3 bases, J lost 6 bases, and 14 bases lay in between. The CDR3 DNA sequence: TGTGCCAGCAGTTTTGGAGGGACTTTCTCCGGGGAGCTGTTTTTT. It is translated as CASSFGGTFSGELFF.

This chain links TRBV7-2 with TRBJ1-2; possibly TRBD1 for D (5 bases). Trimming stripped 5 bases from V and 4 bases from J, with 11 bases between. CDR1 SGHTA and CDR2 FQGNSA come from the germline V gene. The CDR3 is 13 amino acids. The CDR3 sequence: CASSIGVPYGYTF. CDR3 DNA: TGTGCCAGCAGCATAGGGGTTCCCTATGGCTACACCTTC.

This clonotype was detected many times. The chain couples TRBV20-1 to TRBJ1-2; D may be TRBD1 (5 bases). The CDR3 totals 13 residues. V shed 4 bases and J shed 7 bases, with 16 bases lying between them. The germline CDR1 and CDR2 sequences are DFQATT and SNEGSKA (reference sequence). The CDR3 nucleotides read TGCAGTGCTATTGTCCGGGACGCGAGTGGCTACACCTTC. This translates into CSAIVRDASGYTF.

In its sample, this clonotype was seen many times. The chain carries TRBV12-3 or TRBV12-4 and TRBJ1-2; D might be TRBD1 (5 bases). This CDR3 contains 16 residues. The V end was cut by 5 bases, the J end by 0 bases, with 16 bases between. The CDR3: CASSPSGTAANYGYTF. In DNA form, the CDR3 reads TGTGCCAGCAGTCCCTCCGGGACCGCAGCTAACTATGGCTACACCTTC.

This clonotype appeared a few times. J is TRBJ2-2 and V is TRBV6-6; D may match TRBD1 or TRBD2 (6 bases each). This CDR3 comprises 16 residues. The ends were cut back, 8 bases at V and 1 base at J, with 17 bases in the middle. From germline, CDR1 is MNHNY and CDR2 SVGAGI (reference sequence). The CDR3 sequence is CASCLRGGMNTGELFF. CDR3 DNA: TGTGCCAGCTGCCTCCGAGGGGGGATGAACACCGGGGAGCTGTTTTTT.

J is TRBJ1-1 and V is TRBV4-1; unclear D gene. CDR3 length: 16 residues. From germline, CDR1 is MGHRA and CDR2 YSYEKL. Trimming removed 4 bases from V and 1 base from J, with 16 bases in between. CDR3 nucleotides: TGCGCCAGCAGCCTAGTTATCGATAGGTCGAACACTGAAGCTTTCTTT. Its protein product is CASSLVIDRSNTEAFF.

V gene TRBV5-1 combines with J gene TRBJ2-2, with D perhaps matching TRBD1 (5 bases). Germline assignment: CDR1 SGHRS and CDR2 YFSETQ. The CDR3 consists of 14 residues. V was clipped by 2 bases and J by 3 bases, with 8 bases between them. The CDR3 spells CASSFQGYTGELFF. CDR3 nucleotides: TGCGCCAGCAGCTTTCAGGGATACACCGGGGAGCTGTTTTTT. The full variable domain, completed using reference TRBV5-1 and TRBJ2-2, is KAGVTQTPRYLIKTRGQQVTLSCSPISGHRSVSWYQQTPGQGLQFLFEYFSETQRNKGNFPGRFSGRQFSNSRSEMNVSTLELGDSALYLCASSFQGYTGELFFGEGSRLTVL.

This clonotype was found many times. V and J are TRBV7-2 and TRBJ2-5, with D tentatively TRBD2 (6 bases). The CDR3 covers 14 residues. Looked up from germline, CDR1 is SGHTA and CDR2 is FQGNSA. V lost 2 bases, J lost 5 bases, and 12 bases lay in between. CDR3: CASSLSPRGETQYF. CDR3 nucleotide sequence: TGTGCCAGCAGCTTATCCCCCCGGGGGGAGACCCAGTACTTC.

This clonotype has a count of ten or more. This chain joins TRBV3-1 and TRBJ1-4; 7 bases line up with TRBD1. CDR1 and CDR2 (germline): LGHDT, YNNKEL (reference sequence). There are 15 residues in the CDR3. With 4 bases clipped from V and 6 bases from J, the junction kept 8 bases outside the gene matches. The CDR3 sequence: CASSPPGTVDEKLFF. CDR3 bases: TGTGCCAGCAGCCCTCCCGGGACAGTCGATGAAAAACTGTTTTTT.

This clonotype was observed a few times. Here the CDR3 DNA reads TGTGCCAGCAGCTCCCGTTCCCTTAGCAATCAGCCCCAGCATTTT. Translating it yields CASSSRSLSNQPQHF. The gene calls are TRBV6-5 and TRBJ1-5; D unresolved. The CDR3 spans 15 residues. The germline V and J ends were trimmed by 6 bases and 0 bases, with 12 bases remaining between them. From germline, CDR1 is MNHEY and CDR2 SVGAGI.

This clonotype has ten or more counts. V is TRBV27 and J is TRBJ2-7; D ambiguous. With 6 bases removed from V and 0 bases from J, the gap between germline ends came to 18 bases. The CDR3 is 16 amino acids. Per the germline V gene, CDR1 is MNHEY and CDR2 is SMNVEV (reference sequence). CDR3 sequence (DNA): TGTGCCAGCAGCCCATTCTCAGGAACGAGCTCCTACGAGCAGTACTTC. Translating it yields CASSPFSGTSSYEQYF.

This clonotype was seen many times. V usage is TRBV27 and J usage is TRBJ2-3; 9 nucleotides align to TRBD1. The CDR3 totals 14 residues. Germline CDR1 and CDR2: MNHEY and SMNVEV (reference sequence). V lost 6 bases to trimming and J lost 0 bases; unmatched junction nucleotides: 1. The CDR3 loop reads CASRDRGSTDTQYF. The CDR3 nucleotides read TGTGCCAGCAGAGACAGGGGGAGCACAGATACGCAGTATTTT.

The table lists this clonotype with a few counts. This rearrangement joins TRBV4-1 to TRBJ2-3, with D maybe TRBD1 (6 bases). V gave up 0 bases and J gave up 3 bases, with 13 bases separating them. The germline V gene has CDR1 MGHRA and CDR2 YSYEKL. The CDR3 totals 16 residues. This chain's CDR3 is CASSQDGRGRTDTQYF. CDR3 bases: TGCGCCAGCAGCCAAGATGGCAGGGGAAGGACAGATACGCAGTATTTT.

The table lists this clonotype with many counts. V is TRBV5-5 and J is TRBJ2-6, with 7 bases lining up with TRBD1. V was clipped by 4 bases and J by 9 bases; unmatched bases: 7. Per germline, CDR1 SGHKS and CDR2 YYEKEE (reference sequence). CDR3 length: 14 residues. The CDR3 DNA sequence: TGTGCCAGCAGCGATTACAGGGGTATCAACGTCCTGACTTTC. Protein product: CASSDYRGINVLTF.

The table lists this clonotype with many counts. The chain combines TRBV4-3 with TRBJ2-7, with D possibly being TRBD1 or TRBD2 (7 bases each). Germline V CDR1 and CDR2: LGHNA, YSLEER. V was trimmed by 4 bases and J by 3 bases, leaving 13 bases between them. The CDR3 runs to 14 residues. DNA of the CDR3: TGCGCCAGCAGCCCAGGGGGGGGCTTCTACGAGCAGTACTTC. This translates into CASSPGGGFYEQYF.

This clonotype was seen a handful of times. J is TRBJ2-3 and V is TRBV20-1, with TRBD1 identical over 7 bases. Germline CDR1 and CDR2: DFQATT and SNEGSKA (reference sequence). The CDR3 extends over 16 amino acids. Trimming took 5 bases from V and 0 from J; bases not matched to a gene: 11. CDR3 in DNA: TGCAGTGCTTGGAGCAGGGGGAGTTCTAGCACAGATACGCAGTATTTT. Translation: CSAWSRGSSSTDTQYF.

This clonotype was seen at least ten times. The CDR3 nucleotides read TGTGCCAGCGCCGGGGGGGCAGGCACTGAAGCTTTCTTT. Its translation: CASAGGAGTEAFF. V usage is TRBV6-5 and J usage is TRBJ1-1; D is perhaps TRBD1 (6 bases). The ends were cut back, 8 bases at V and 4 bases at J, with 14 bases in the middle. CDR3 size: 13 residues. Germline V gives CDR1 MNHEY, CDR2 SVGAGI.

This clonotype has at least ten counts. The rearrangement uses TRBV9 and TRBJ2-5; 8 nucleotides match TRBD2. Germline CDR1 reads SGDLS; CDR2 reads YYNGEE. V trimming: 0 bases; J trimming: 2 bases; junction bases outside the gene matches: 6. The CDR3 is 16 amino acids. The CDR3 DNA reads as TGTGCCAGCAGCGTAGCGAGGAGCGGGGGTCAAGAGACCCAGTACTTC. Its protein product is CASSVARSGGQETQYF.